The 15 T cell receptor beta chains presented below share a single source sample, sequenced in a study of control samples from healthy donors and cancer patients. Sequenced by immunoSEQ multiplex PCR; TCRdb stores in-frame clones only, minus some. The repertoire holds approximately 150,000 clones, with roughly 92% as singletons. The sequenced sample consisted of blood. These receptors originate from a woman aged 18 to 35 in good health.

This sequence joins TRBV10-1 and TRBJ1-4; possibly TRBD1 for D (5 bases). Between the trimmed V and J ends, which lost 11 bases and 8 bases, there was a span of 18 bases. Per germline, CDR1 WNHNN and CDR2 SYGVQD (reference sequence). CDR3 length: 13 residues. CDR3 sequence: CAGTYEGLEKLFF. CDR3 DNA: TGCGCCGGGACCTATGAGGGGTTGGAAAAACTGTTTTTT.

This CDR3 is CASSPRAGGRETQYF. DNA of the CDR3: TGTGCCAGCAGCCCAAGGGCCGGGGGACGAGAGACCCAGTACTTC. The V gene is TRBV7-2, the J gene TRBJ2-5, with D maybe TRBD2 (6 bases). Germline V lookup: CDR1 SGHTA, CDR2 FQGNSA. V gave up 5 bases and J gave up 4 bases, with 17 bases separating them. This CDR3 comprises 15 residues.

This chain connects TRBV4-1 to TRBJ1-1; D call uncertain. V gave up 5 bases and J gave up 0 bases, with 10 bases separating them. The CDR3 spans 14 residues. CDR1 is MGHRA, CDR2 YSYEKL, per germline. The CDR3 sequence is CASSEYTMNTEAFF. The CDR3 DNA follows: TGCGCCAGCAGCGAATACACCATGAACACTGAAGCTTTCTTT.

The genes are TRBV5-1 and TRBJ1-2, with 8 bases identical to TRBD1. V was pared by 2 bases and J by 6 bases, with 12 bases of the junction left unmatched. The CDR3 has 16 amino acids. CDR1 SGHRS and CDR2 YFSETQ come from the germline V gene. DNA for the CDR3: TGCGCCAGCAGCTTTAAGCAGGGGGCGGAAAGGGATGGCTACACCTTC. Translating gives CASSFKQGAERDGYTF.

This chain joins TRBV7-9 and TRBJ1-4; 7 bases line up with TRBD1. Germline V gene lookup returns CDR1 SEHNR and CDR2 FQNEAQ (reference sequence). The trim removed 1 base at V and 11 bases at J, leaving 13 bases unmatched. This CDR3 spans 16 amino acids. CDR3 protein: CASSLVRPGTDFKLFF. The CDR3 DNA reads TGTGCCAGCAGCTTAGTTAGGCCCGGGACAGACTTCAAACTGTTTTTT.

The chain joins TRBV5-3 to TRBJ2-3, with 8 positions matching TRBD2. TRBV5-3 is filed as an ORF, its function uncertain. The CDR3 consists of 15 residues. The V segment lost 0 bases and the J segment 2 bases; nucleotides outside the gene matches: 2. CDR3 bases: TGTGCCAGAAGCTTGGTGCGGGGGGCCACAGATACGCAGTATTTT. Translated, it gives CARSLVRGATDTQYF.

The CDR3 is CASSLGQNYGYTF. DNA for the CDR3: TGTGCCAGCAGTTTAGGTCAGAACTATGGCTACACCTTC. J is TRBJ1-2 and V is TRBV27; D unclear. Germline V gene lookup returns CDR1 MNHEY and CDR2 SMNVEV (reference sequence). CDR3 length: 13 amino acids. With 2 bases removed from V and 2 bases from J, the gap between germline ends came to 6 bases.

V is TRBV5-1 and J is TRBJ2-5; D unresolved. Germline CDR1 SGHRS, CDR2 YFSETQ. Deletions cut 1 base from V and 1 base from J, with 8 bases between. This CDR3 is 14 amino acids long. In nucleotides, the CDR3 is TGCGCCAGCAGCTTGACTGGGCCCCAAGAGACCCAGTACTTC. Protein sequence: CASSLTGPQETQYF.

The chain is built from TRBV4-2 and TRBJ1-6; a possible D gene is TRBD1 (5 bases). Trimming shortened V by 4 bases and J by 6 bases, and 13 bases separated the two germline ends. This CDR3 has 15 residues. In germline, CDR1 is LGHNA, CDR2 YNFKEQ. The CDR3 loop reads CASSRDSVPNSPLHF. The CDR3 DNA reads as TGTGCCAGCAGCCGAGACAGCGTGCCTAATTCACCCCTCCACTTT.

The chain links TRBV7-2 to TRBJ1-5, with TRBD1 identical over 10 bases. J was trimmed by 6 bases and V by 3 bases; bases with no gene match: 5. Germline loops: CDR1 SGHTA, CDR2 FQGNSA. The CDR3 totals 15 residues. The CDR3 is CASSFDRGQGQPQHF. Written as DNA, the CDR3 is TGTGCCAGCAGCTTTGACAGGGGGCAGGGTCAGCCCCAGCATTTT.

The chain links TRBV6-5 to TRBJ2-1; 10 positions match TRBD2. V lost 2 bases to trimming and J lost 9 bases; unmatched junction nucleotides: 4. CDR3 length: 14 amino acids. The germline V gene has CDR1 MNHEY and CDR2 SVGAGI. The CDR3: CASSYGTSVSEQFF. CDR3 bases: TGTGCCAGCAGTTACGGGACTAGCGTGTCTGAGCAGTTCTTC.

As to this clone: Mismatch with germline at one junction end may stem from a read error. V gene TRBV7-7 combines with J gene TRBJ2-5; D is perhaps TRBD1 (6 bases). Germline CDR1 is SSHAT and CDR2 is FNYEAQ (reference sequence). The CDR3 spans 11 residues. This chain's CDR3 is CASSRGETQYF. The CDR3, as DNA: TGTGCTAGCAGCAGGGGTGAGACCCAGTACTTC. The full variable domain, its missing parts supplied by reference TRBV7-7 and TRBJ2-5, is GAGVSQSPRYKVTKRGQDVTLRCDPISSHATLYWYQQALGQGPEFLTYFNYEAQPDKSGLPSDRFSAERPEGSISTLTIQRTEQRDSAMYRCASSRGETQYFGPGTRLLVL.

This chain connects TRBV28 to TRBJ1-2; D unresolved. The germline V and J ends were trimmed by 1 base and 4 bases, with 22 bases remaining between them. The CDR3 length is 18 residues. The germline V gene encodes CDR1 MDHEN and CDR2 SYDVKM. CDR3 region: CASSLLGAAGSSLYGYTF. CDR3 coding DNA: TGTGCCAGCAGTTTATTAGGAGCGGCAGGAAGCTCCCTCTATGGCTACACCTTC.

CDR3 in DNA: TGTGCCAGCAGTGTCTCGGGCAACAATGAGCAGTTCTTC. Translated, it gives CASSVSGNNEQFF. This chain joins TRBV6-4 and TRBJ2-1; unclear D gene. This CDR3 is 13 amino acids long. The germline V gene encodes CDR1 MRHNA and CDR2 SNTAGT. The germline V and J ends were trimmed by 4 bases and 5 bases, with 9 bases remaining between them.

The chain is built from TRBV7-2 and TRBJ2-1; 7 nucleotides match TRBD2. Per germline, CDR1 SGHTA and CDR2 FQGNSA. V shed 1 base and J 9 bases; nucleotides not matched to a gene: 3. This CDR3 has 13 residues. This CDR3 is CASSLERETEQFF. DNA of the CDR3: TGTGCCAGCAGCTTAGAGCGGGAAACTGAGCAGTTCTTC. Full variable domain (missing parts from reference TRBV7-2 and TRBJ2-1): GAGVSQSPSNKVTEKGKDVELRCDPISGHTALYWYRQSLGQGLEFLIYFQGNSAPDKSGLPSDRFSAERTGGSVSTLTIQRTQQEDSAVYLCASSLERETEQFFGPGTRLTVL.